The clone carrying this TCR beta chain is large. The source of the sample is a study of sequential checkpoint blockade in melanoma. Treatment described: randomized to nivolumab then ipilimumab (arm A) or the reverse (arm B). The table came from immunoSEQ multiplex PCR; TCRdb's copy has only in-frame clones and leaves some out. This sample yields under 2,500 clones, of which over 15% are seen a single time; 15% to 20% belongs to the top ten. The CDR3 runs 17 residues. With V trimmed by 0 bases and J by 5 bases, 7 bases remained unmatched. CDR1 SGDLS and CDR2 YYNGEE come from the germline V gene. This sequence was found in a human donor with melanoma. The sequenced sample was tumor tissue (inferred from file names), obtained from a patient given nivolumab and ipilimumab in sequence. V gene TRBV9 combines with J gene TRBJ2-1, with 11 bases fitting TRBD2. The CDR3 DNA is TGTGCCAGCAGCGTAGCTAGGGGACTAGCGGAGCACAATGAGCAGTTCTTC. Residues: CASSVARGLAEHNEQFF.